Listed below are T cell receptor beta chains from one sample, sequenced in a study of identifying expanded T cells in peripheral blood. Produced via immunoSEQ multiplex PCR; TCRdb's table is partial and in-frame only. Of over 100,000 clones in the sample, 88% were seen once. Sequencing was carried out using blood. The receptors come from a person aged 18 to 70 in good health. Each CDR3 is given with its conserved first and last residue.

CDR3 protein	V gene	J gene
CASSRGTSLTGELFF	TRBV6-6	TRBJ2-2
CASSFVGYEQYF	TRBV7-9	TRBJ2-7
CASTAGYTGELFF	TRBV2	TRBJ2-2
CASSSLADHSYEQYF	TRBV28	TRBJ2-7
CASTRSGSYTF	TRBV7-9	TRBJ1-2
CASSPRVAVNGYTF	TRBV6-6	TRBJ1-2
CASSLGRRLNTGELFF	TRBV7-2	TRBJ2-2
CSVEVSGGVRDTQYF	TRBV29-1	TRBJ2-3
CASSALAGGPYNEQFF	TRBV11-2	TRBJ2-1
CASSQGGLGSPYNEQFF	TRBV4-2	TRBJ2-1
CSVEDRWVGDTEAFF	TRBV29-1	TRBJ1-1
CASRSGTSGRAYNEQFF	TRBV7-9	TRBJ2-1
CASSLQGPVGYTF	TRBV16	TRBJ1-2
CAISVSSGKVETQYF	TRBV10-3	TRBJ2-5
CASSLAVRAGYSDTQYF	TRBV5-8	TRBJ2-3
CASSLGTGSTAFF	TRBV28	TRBJ1-1
CASSAAKTYFDTQYF	TRBV9	TRBJ2-3
CASSPTGGSPYGYTF	TRBV11-3	TRBJ1-2
CASSSRQGTYEQYF	TRBV28	TRBJ2-7
CASSVADRNYEQYF	TRBV9	TRBJ2-7
CASSPRQGGETQYF	TRBV9	TRBJ2-5
CASSLGTGYNQPQHF	TRBV7-9	TRBJ1-5
CASSAQGGQFF	TRBV2	TRBJ2-1
CASSFPRTGRNTEAFF	TRBV6-6	TRBJ1-1
CASSQSTVTVNTEAFF	TRBV16	TRBJ1-1
CASSFGLGGGSPLHF	TRBV5-6	TRBJ1-6
CASTPGYNEQFF	TRBV7-3	TRBJ2-1
CASSPTGPPDTQYF	TRBV13	TRBJ2-3
CASSLTLDRGIKGGLFF	TRBV7-2	TRBJ1-4
CASSIGGEWVETQYF	TRBV19	TRBJ2-5
CASSPLALSNSNEQFF	TRBV5-6	TRBJ2-1
CASWSLGYEQYF	TRBV6-1	TRBJ2-7
CASSPRLAGGNEQFF	TRBV18	TRBJ2-1
CASSFTGDETQYF	TRBV5-4	TRBJ2-5
CASSGTGQNTGELFF	TRBV6-6	TRBJ2-2
CASSEGGPTKNIQYF	TRBV11-2	TRBJ2-4
CASSLVSRNEQYF	TRBV7-9	TRBJ2-7
CASSLGVSGGNNEQFF	TRBV7-9	TRBJ2-1
CASSQGEPPDTQYF	TRBV4-1	TRBJ2-3
CASRPGTANEKLFF	TRBV6-5	TRBJ1-4
CASRLSGTGGQPQHF	TRBV6-1	TRBJ1-5
CASSEVSGTGGNTEAFF	TRBV4-1	TRBJ1-1
CASRGYNEQFF	TRBV28	TRBJ2-1
CASSLGNTGELFF	TRBV5-1	TRBJ2-2
CASSAGQGVDEQYF	TRBV7-2	TRBJ2-7
CASSSTGDEQFF	TRBV5-5	TRBJ2-1
CASSPPAANQETQYF	TRBV18	TRBJ2-5
CASRTSGVASTDTQYF	TRBV19	TRBJ2-3
CASSIGTNTEAFF	TRBV19	TRBJ1-1
CASSYSPSGQETQYF	TRBV6-5	TRBJ2-5